This T cell receptor (beta chain) was recorded in a study of shared clonotypes between healthy human individuals. Study-wide context: CD4 naive and memory got three plates each, CD8 naive two, CD8 memory one.

Profiled with immunoSEQ multiplex PCR; TCRdb holds only in-frame clones, not every one. The table shows roughly 2 million clones, with 95% occurring only once. The CDR3 loop spans 14 amino acids. V lost 5 bases and J lost 2, with 11 bases in between. CDR1 is PRHDT, CDR2 FYEKMQ, per germline (reference sequence). This clonotype was obtained from a man between 18 and 29 years old in good health. The V gene is TRBV13, the J gene TRBJ2-3; no firm D call. The sample taken for sequencing was naive CD4+ T cells sorted from blood. Subset described: CD45RA+ positively selected. The CDR3 is CASSPWTATDTQYF. In DNA, the CDR3 is TGTGCCAGCAGCCCCTGGACCGCCACAGATACGCAGTATTTT.